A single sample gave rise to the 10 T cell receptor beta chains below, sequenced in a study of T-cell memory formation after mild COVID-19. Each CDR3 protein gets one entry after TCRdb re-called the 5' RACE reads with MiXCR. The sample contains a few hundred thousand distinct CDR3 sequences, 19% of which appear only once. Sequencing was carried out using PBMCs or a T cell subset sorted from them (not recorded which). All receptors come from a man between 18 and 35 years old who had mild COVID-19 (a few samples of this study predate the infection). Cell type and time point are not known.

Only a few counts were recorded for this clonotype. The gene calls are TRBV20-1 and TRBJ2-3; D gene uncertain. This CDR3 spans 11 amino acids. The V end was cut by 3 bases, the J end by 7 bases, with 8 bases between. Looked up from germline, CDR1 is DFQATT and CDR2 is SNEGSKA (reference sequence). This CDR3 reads CSASSPNTQYF. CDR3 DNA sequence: TGCAGTGCTAGCTCCCCGAATACGCAGTATTTT.

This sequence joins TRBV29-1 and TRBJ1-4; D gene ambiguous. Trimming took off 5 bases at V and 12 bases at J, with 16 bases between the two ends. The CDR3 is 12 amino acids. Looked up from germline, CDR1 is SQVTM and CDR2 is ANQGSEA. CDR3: CSVKAAYSELFF. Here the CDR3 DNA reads TGCAGCGTTAAGGCAGCATACTCGGAACTGTTTTTT.

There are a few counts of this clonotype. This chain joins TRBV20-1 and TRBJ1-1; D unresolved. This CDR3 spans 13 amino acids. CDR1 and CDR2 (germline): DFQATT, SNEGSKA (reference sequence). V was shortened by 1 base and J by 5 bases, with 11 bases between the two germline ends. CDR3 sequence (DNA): TGCAGTGCTAGAGGGGCAAGGGTTACTGAAGCTTTCTTT. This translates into CSARGARVTEAFF.

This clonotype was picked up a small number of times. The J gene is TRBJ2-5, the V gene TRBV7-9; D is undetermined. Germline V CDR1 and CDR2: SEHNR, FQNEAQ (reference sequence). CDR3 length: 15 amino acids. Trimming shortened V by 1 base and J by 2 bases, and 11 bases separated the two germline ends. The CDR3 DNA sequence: TGTGCCAGCAGCTTAGGGGTCGGATATCAAGAGACCCAGTACTTC. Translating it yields CASSLGVGYQETQYF.

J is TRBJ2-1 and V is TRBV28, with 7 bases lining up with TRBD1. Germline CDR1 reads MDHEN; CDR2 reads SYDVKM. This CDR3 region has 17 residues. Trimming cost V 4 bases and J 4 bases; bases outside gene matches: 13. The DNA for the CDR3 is TGTGCCAGCAGTTACGATCCGGGACAGTGGACTTACAATGAGCAGTTCTTC. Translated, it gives CASSYDPGQWTYNEQFF.

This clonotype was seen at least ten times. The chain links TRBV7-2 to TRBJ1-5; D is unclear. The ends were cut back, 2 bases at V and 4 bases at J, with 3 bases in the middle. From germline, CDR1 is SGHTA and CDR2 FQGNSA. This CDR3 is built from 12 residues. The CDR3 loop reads CASSLTNQPQHF. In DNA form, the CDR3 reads TGTGCCAGCAGCTTAACGAATCAGCCCCAGCATTTT.

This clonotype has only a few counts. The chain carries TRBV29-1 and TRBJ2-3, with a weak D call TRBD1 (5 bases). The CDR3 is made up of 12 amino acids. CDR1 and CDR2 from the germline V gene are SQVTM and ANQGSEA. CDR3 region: CIVRVGADTQYF. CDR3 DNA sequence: TGCATTGTCAGGGTAGGCGCAGATACGCAGTATTTT.

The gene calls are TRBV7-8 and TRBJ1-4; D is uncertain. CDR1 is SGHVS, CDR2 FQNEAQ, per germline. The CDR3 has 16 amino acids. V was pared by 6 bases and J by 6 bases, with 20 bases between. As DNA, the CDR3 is TGTGCCAGCAGGAGAGGGAGGTTAAGGGATGATGAAAAACTGTTTTTT. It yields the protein CASRRGRLRDDEKLFF.

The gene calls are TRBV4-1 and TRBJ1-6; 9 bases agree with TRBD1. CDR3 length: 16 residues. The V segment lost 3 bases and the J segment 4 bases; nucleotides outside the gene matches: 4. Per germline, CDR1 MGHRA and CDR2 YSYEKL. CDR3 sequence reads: CASSQGDRAYNSPLHF. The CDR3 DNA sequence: TGCGCCAGCAGCCAGGGGGACAGGGCATATAATTCACCCCTCCACTTT.

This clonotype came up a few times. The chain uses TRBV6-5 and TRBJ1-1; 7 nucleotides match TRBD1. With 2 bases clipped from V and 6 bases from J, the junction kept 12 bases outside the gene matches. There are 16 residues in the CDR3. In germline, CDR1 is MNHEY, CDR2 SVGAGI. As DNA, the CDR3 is TGTGCCAGCAGTTACACTACCAGGGGGTATCGCGCTGAAGCTTTCTTT. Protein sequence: CASSYTTRGYRAEAFF.